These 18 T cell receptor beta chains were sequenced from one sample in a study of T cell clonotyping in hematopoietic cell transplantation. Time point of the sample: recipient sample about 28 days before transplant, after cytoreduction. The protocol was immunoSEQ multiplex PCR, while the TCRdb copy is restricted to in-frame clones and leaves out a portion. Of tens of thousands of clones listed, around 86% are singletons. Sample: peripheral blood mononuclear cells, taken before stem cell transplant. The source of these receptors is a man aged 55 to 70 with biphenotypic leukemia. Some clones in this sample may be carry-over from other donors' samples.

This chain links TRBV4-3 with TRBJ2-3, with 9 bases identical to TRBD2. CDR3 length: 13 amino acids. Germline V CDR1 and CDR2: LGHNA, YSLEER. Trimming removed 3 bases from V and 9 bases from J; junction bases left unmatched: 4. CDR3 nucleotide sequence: TGCGCCAGCAGCCAGGGGACTAGCACGACGCAGTATTTT. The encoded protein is CASSQGTSTTQYF.

CDR3 amino acids: CASSGLADTGELFF. The CDR3 bases are TGTGCCAGCAGCGGACTAGCGGACACCGGGGAGCTGTTTTTT. This chain uses TRBV9 with TRBJ2-2; TRBD2 agrees at 9 bases. Germline loops: CDR1 SGDLS, CDR2 YYNGEE. V shed 3 bases and J 3 bases; nucleotides not matched to a gene: 0. The CDR3 consists of 14 residues.

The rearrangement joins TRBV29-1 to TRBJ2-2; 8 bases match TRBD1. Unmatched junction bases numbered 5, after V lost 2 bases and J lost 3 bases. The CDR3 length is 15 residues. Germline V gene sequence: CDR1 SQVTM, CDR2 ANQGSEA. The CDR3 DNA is TGCAGCGTTGAACCAGCGACAGGGGACACCGGGGAGCTGTTTTTT. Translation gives CSVEPATGDTGELFF.

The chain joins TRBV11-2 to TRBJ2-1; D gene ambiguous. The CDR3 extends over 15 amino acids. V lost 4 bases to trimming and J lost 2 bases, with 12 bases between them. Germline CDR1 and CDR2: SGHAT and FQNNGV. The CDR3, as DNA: TGTGCCAGCAGCTCCGCCATTTGGCCCTACAATGAGCAGTTCTTC. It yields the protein CASSSAIWPYNEQFF.

This chain's CDR3 is CASSFRGISYEQYF. The CDR3 nucleotides read TGTGCCAGCAGTTTTAGGGGTATCTCCTACGAGCAGTACTTC. This chain links TRBV28 with TRBJ2-7; perhaps TRBD1 as D (5 bases). The germline V gene has CDR1 MDHEN and CDR2 SYDVKM. Trimming shortened V by 3 bases and J by 0 bases, and 9 bases separated the two germline ends. This CDR3 contains 14 residues.

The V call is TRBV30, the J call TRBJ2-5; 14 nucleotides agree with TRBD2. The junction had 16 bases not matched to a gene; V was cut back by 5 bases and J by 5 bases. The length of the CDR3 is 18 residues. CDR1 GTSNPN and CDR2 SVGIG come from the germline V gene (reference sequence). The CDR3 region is CAWDVPGLAGVRGETQYF. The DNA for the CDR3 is TGTGCCTGGGATGTGCCGGGACTAGCGGGAGTGCGGGGGGAGACCCAGTACTTC.

CDR3 sequence reads: CSVVEGGGQPQHF. The CDR3 DNA is TGCAGCGTTGTCGAGGGGGGAGGTCAGCCCCAGCATTTT. The chain joins TRBV29-1 to TRBJ1-5; maybe TRBD1 (6 bases). V dropped 4 bases and J dropped 6 bases, with 13 bases sitting between them. The CDR3 contains 13 residues. Germline V gives CDR1 SQVTM, CDR2 ANQGSEA.

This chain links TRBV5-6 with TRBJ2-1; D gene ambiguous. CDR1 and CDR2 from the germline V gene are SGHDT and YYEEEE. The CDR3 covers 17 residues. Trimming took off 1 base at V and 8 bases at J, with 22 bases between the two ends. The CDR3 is CASSLSRSSADFDEQFF. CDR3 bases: TGTGCCAGCAGCTTGAGTCGAAGTTCCGCAGATTTCGATGAGCAGTTCTTC.

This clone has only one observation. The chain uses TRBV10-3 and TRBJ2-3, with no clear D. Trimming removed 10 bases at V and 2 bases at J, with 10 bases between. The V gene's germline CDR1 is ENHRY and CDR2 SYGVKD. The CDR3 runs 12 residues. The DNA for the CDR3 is TGTGCCACCTCGACCCCCACAGATACGCAGTATTTT. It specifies CATSTPTDTQYF.

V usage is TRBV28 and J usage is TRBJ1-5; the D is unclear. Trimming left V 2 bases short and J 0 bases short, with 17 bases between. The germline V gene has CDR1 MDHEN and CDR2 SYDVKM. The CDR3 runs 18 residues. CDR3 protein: CASSLSLGLGSSNQPQHF. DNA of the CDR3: TGTGCCAGCAGTTTAAGCCTCGGGCTGGGCTCTAGCAATCAGCCCCAGCATTTT.

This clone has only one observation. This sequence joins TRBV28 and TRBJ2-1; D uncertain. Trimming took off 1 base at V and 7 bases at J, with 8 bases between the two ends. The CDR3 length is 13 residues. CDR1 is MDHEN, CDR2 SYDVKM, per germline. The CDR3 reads CASSLSGLNEQFF. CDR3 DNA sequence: TGTGCCAGCAGTTTATCGGGCCTGAATGAGCAGTTCTTC.

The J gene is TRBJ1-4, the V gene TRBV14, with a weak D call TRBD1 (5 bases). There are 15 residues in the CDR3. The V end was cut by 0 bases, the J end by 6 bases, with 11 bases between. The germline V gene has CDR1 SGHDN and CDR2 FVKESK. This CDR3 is CASSQETGFYEKLFF. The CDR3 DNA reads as TGTGCCAGCAGCCAAGAAACAGGCTTTTATGAAAAACTGTTTTTT. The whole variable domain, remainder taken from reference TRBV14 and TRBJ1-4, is EAGVTQFPSHSVIEKGQTVTLRCDPISGHDNLYWYRRVMGKEIKFLLHFVKESKQDESGMPNNRFLAERTGGTYSTLKVQPAELEDSGVYFCASSQETGFYEKLFFGSGTQLSVL.

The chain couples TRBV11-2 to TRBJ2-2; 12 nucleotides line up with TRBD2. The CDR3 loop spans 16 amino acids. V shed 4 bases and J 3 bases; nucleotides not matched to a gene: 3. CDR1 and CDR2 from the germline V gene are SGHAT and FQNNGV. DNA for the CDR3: TGTGCCAGCAGCTCAACTAGCGGGGGGTACACCGGGGAGCTGTTTTTT. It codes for CASSSTSGGYTGELFF.

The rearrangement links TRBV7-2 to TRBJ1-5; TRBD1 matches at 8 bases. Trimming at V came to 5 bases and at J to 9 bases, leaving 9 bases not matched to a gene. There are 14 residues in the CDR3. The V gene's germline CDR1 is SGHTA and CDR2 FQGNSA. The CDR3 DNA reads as TGTGCCAGCAGCCAAGACAGGGGCGGAGGGCCCCAGCATTTT. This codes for CASSQDRGGGPQHF. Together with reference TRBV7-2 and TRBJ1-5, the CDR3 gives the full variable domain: GAGVSQSPSNKVTEKGKDVELRCDPISGHTALYWYRQSLGQGLEFLIYFQGNSAPDKSGLPSDRFSAERTGGSVSTLTIQRTQQEDSAVYLCASSQDRGGGPQHFGDGTRLSIL.

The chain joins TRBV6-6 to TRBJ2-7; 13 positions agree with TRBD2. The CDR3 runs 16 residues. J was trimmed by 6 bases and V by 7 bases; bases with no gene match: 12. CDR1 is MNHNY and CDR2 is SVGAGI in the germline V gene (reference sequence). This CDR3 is CASTQTYGLAGAEQYF. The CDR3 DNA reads TGTGCCAGCACCCAGACTTACGGACTAGCGGGAGCCGAGCAGTACTTC.

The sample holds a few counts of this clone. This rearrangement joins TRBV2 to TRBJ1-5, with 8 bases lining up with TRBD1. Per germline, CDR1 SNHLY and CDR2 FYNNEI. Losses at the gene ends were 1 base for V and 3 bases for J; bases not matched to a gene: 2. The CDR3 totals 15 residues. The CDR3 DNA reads TGTGCCAGCAGTGAAGGGGGACAGGACAATCAGCCCCAGCATTTT. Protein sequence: CASSEGGQDNQPQHF.

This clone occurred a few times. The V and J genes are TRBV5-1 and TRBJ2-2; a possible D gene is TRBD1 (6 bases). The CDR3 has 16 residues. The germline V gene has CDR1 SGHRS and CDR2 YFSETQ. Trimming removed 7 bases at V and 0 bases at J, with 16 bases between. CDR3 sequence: CASQLGDITNTGELFF. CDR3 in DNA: TGCGCCAGCCAGCTAGGGGACATAACGAACACCGGGGAGCTGTTTTTT. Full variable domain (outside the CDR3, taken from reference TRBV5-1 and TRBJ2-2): KAGVTQTPRYLIKTRGQQVTLSCSPISGHRSVSWYQQTPGQGLQFLFEYFSETQRNKGNFPGRFSGRQFSNSRSEMNVSTLELGDSALYLCASQLGDITNTGELFFGEGSRLTVL.

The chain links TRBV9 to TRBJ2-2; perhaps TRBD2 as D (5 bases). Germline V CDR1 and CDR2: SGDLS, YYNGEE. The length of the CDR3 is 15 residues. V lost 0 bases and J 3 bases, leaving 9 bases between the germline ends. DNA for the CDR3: TGTGCCAGCAGCGTAGGAGCGGCGTACACCGGGGAGCTGTTTTTT. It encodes CASSVGAAYTGELFF.